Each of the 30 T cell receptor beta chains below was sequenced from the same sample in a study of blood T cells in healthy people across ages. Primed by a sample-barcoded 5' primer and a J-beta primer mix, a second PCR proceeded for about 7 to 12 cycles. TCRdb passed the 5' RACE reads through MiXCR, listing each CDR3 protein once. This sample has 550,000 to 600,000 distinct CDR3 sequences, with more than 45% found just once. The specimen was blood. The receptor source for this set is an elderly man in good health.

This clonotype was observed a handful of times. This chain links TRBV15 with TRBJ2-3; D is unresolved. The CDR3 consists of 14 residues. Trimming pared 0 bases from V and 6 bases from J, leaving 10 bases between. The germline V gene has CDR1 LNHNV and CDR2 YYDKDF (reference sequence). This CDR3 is CATSRDLAVDTQYF. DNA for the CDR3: TGTGCCACCAGCAGAGATCTGGCAGTGGATACGCAGTATTTT.

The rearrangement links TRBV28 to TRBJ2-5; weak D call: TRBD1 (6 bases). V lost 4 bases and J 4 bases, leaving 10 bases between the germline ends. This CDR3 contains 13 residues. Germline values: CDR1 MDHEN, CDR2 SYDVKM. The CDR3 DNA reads TGTGCCAGCAGTTCGACAGGAGTAGAGACCCAGTACTTC. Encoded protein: CASSSTGVETQYF. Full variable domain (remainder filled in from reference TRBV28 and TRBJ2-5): DVKVTQSSRYLVKRTGEKVFLECVQDMDHENMFWYRQDPGLGLRLIYFSYDVKMKEKGDIPEGYSVSREKKERFSLILESASTNQTSMYLCASSSTGVETQYFGPGTRLLVL.

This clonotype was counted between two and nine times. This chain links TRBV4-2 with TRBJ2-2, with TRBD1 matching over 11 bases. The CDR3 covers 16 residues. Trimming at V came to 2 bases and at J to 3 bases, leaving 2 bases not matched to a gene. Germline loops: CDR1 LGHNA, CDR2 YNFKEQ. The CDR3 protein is CASSQSGQGDTGELFF. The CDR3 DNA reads TGTGCCAGCAGCCAATCGGGACAGGGGGACACCGGGGAGCTGTTTTTT.

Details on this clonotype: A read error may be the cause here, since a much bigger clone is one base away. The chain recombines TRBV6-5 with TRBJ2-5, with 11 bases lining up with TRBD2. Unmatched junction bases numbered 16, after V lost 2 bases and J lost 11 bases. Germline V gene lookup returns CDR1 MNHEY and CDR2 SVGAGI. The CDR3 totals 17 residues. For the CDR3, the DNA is TGTGCCAGCAGTTACCATCGTAGCGGGAGGGCATCCAATGAGCAGTACTTC. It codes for CASSYHRSGRASNEQYF.

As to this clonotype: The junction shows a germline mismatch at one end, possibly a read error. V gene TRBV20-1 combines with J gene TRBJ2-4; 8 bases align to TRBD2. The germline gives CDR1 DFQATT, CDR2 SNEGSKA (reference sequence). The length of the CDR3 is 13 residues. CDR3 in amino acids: CSTRREVLGEQYF. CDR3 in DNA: TGCAGTACTAGGCGGGAGGTTTTAGGAGAGCAGTACTTC.

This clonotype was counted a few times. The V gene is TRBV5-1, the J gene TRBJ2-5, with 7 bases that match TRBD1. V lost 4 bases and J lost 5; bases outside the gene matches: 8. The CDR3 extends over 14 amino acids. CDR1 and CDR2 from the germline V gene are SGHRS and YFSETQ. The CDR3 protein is CASSLTGLVETQYF. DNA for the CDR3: TGCGCCAGCAGCCTGACAGGGTTAGTCGAGACCCAGTACTTC.

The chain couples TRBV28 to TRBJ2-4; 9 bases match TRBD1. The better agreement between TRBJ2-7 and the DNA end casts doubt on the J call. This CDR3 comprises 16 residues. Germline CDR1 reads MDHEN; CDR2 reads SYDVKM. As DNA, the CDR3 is TGTGCCAGCAGAAACCATACCGGGACAGGGACCTACGAGCAGTACTTC. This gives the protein CASRNHTGTGTYEQYF.

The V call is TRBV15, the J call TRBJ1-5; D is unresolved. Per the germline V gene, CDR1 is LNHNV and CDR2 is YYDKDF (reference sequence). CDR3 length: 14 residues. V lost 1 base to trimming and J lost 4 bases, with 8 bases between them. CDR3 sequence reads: CATSRGTENQPQHF. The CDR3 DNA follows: TGTGCCACCAGCAGAGGGACGGAGAATCAGCCCCAGCATTTT.

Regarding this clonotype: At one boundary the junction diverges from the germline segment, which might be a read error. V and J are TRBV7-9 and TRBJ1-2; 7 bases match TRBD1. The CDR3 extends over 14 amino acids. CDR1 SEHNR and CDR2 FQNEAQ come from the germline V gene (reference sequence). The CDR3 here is CTSSPQGGNYGYTF. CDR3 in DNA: TGTACCAGCAGCCCCCAGGGGGGAAACTATGGCTACACCTTC.

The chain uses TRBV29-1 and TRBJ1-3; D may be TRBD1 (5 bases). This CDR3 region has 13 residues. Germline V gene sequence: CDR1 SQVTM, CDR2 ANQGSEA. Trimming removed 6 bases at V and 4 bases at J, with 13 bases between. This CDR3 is CSVATVGGNTIYF. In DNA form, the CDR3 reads TGCAGCGTCGCGACAGTGGGCGGAAACACCATATATTTT.

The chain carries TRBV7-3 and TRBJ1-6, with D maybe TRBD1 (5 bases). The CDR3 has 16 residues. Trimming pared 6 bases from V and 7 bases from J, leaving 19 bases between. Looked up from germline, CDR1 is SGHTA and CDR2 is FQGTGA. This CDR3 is CASSYTGPSQNSPLHF. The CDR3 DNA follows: TGTGCCAGCAGTTATACGGGGCCCAGCCAAAATTCACCCCTCCACTTT.

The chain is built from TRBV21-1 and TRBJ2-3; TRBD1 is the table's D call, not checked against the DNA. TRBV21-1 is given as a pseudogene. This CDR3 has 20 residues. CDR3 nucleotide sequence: TGTGCCAGCAGCAAAGCCGGGACACTGGATATGCTACACTGCACAGATACGCAGTATTTT. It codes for CASSKAGTLDMLHCTDTQYF.

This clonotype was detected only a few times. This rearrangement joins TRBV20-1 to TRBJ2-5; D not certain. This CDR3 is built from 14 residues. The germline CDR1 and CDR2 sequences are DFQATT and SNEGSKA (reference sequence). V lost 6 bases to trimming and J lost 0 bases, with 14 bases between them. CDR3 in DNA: TGCAGTGCCGCCGCAGGCTGGGACCAAGAGACCCAGTACTTC. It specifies CSAAAGWDQETQYF.

The CDR3 here is CASSNRGTSGDNEQFF. The CDR3 DNA sequence: TGTGCCAGCAGCAATAGGGGGACTAGCGGAGACAATGAGCAGTTCTTC. This rearrangement joins TRBV7-2 to TRBJ2-1; 11 bases agree with TRBD2. CDR1 and CDR2 (germline): SGHTA, FQGNSA. V was clipped by 5 bases and J by 5 bases; unmatched bases: 8. The CDR3 contains 16 residues.

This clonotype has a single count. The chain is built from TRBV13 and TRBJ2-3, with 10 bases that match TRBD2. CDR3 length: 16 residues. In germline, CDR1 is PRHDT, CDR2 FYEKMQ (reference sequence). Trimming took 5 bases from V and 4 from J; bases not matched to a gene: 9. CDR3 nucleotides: TGTGCCAGCAGCCGAAGCGGGGGGGCCGGTGCAGATACGCAGTATTTT. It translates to CASSRSGGAGADTQYF.

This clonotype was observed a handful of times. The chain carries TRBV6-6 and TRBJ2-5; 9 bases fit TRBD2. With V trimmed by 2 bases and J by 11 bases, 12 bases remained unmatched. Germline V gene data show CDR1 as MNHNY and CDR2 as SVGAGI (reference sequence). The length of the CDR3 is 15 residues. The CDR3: CASSYTSGYYNEQYF. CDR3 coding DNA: TGTGCCAGCAGTTACACTAGCGGGTATTACAATGAGCAGTACTTC.

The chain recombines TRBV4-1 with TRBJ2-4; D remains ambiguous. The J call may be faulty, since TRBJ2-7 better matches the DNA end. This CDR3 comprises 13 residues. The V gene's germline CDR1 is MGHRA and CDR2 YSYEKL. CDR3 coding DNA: TGCGCCAGCAGCCAAGCTCATGGCTACGAGCAGTACTTC. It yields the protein CASSQAHGYEQYF.

Written as DNA, the CDR3 is TGTGCCAGCAGCCACTCTCCGGGACAGGGCATTAATTCACCCCTCCACTTT. This translates into CASSHSPGQGINSPLHF. This chain uses TRBV7-2 with TRBJ1-6; 9 bases are a match to TRBD1. Germline V gives CDR1 SGHTA, CDR2 FQGNSA. Trimming removed 5 bases from V and 6 bases from J; junction bases left unmatched: 11. This CDR3 has 17 amino acids. Combining the CDR3 with reference TRBV7-2 and TRBJ1-6 gives the whole variable domain GAGVSQSPSNKVTEKGKDVELRCDPISGHTALYWYRQSLGQGLEFLIYFQGNSAPDKSGLPSDRFSAERTGGSVSTLTIQRTQQEDSAVYLCASSHSPGQGINSPLHFGNGTRLTVT.

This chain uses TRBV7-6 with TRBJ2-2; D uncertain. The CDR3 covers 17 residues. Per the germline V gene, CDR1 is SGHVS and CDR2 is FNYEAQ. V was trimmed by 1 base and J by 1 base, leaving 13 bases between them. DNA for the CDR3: TGTGCCAGCAGCTTAGAGGCCTCATCGCGGAACACCGGGGAGCTGTTTTTT. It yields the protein CASSLEASSRNTGELFF.

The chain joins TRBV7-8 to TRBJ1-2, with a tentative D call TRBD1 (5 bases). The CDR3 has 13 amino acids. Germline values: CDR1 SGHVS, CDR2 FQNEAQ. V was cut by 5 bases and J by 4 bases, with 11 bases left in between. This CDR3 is CASSQNGGYGYTF. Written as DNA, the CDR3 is TGTGCCAGCAGCCAGAATGGGGGCTATGGCTACACCTTC.

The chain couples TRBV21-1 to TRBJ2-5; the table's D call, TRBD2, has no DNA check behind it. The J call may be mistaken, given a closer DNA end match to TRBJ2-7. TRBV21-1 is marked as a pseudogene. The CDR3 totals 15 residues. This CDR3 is CVSCPLPGDRYEQYF. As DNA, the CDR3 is TGTGTCAGCTGCCCCCTACCGGGAGATCGGTACGAGCAGTACTTC.

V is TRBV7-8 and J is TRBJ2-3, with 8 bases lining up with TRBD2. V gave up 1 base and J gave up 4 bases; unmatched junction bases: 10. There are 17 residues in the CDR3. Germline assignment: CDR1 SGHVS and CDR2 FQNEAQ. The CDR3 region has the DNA TGTGCCAGCAGCTTAGGGGGGGCGGGAGGCGGCCCAGATACGCAGTATTTT. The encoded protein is CASSLGGAGGGPDTQYF. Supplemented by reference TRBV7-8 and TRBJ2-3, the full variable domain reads GAGVSQSPRYKVAKRGQDVALRCDPISGHVSLFWYQQALGQGPEFLTYFQNEAQLDKSGLPSDRFFAERPEGSVSTLKIQRTQQEDSAVYLCASSLGGAGGGPDTQYFGPGTRLTVL.

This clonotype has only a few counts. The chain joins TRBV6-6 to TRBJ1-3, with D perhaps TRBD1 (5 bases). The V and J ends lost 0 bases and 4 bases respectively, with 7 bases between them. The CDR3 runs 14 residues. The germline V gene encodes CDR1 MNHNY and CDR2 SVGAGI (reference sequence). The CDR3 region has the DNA TGTGCCAGCAGTTACTCTGGGGGGGGAAACACCATATATTTT. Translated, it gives CASSYSGGGNTIYF.

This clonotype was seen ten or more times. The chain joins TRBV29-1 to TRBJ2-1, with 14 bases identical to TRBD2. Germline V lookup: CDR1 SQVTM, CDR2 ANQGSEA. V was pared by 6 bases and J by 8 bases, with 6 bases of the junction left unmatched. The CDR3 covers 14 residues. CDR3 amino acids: CSVAGTSGSYEQFF. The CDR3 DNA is TGCAGCGTGGCGGGGACTAGCGGGAGCTATGAGCAGTTCTTC.

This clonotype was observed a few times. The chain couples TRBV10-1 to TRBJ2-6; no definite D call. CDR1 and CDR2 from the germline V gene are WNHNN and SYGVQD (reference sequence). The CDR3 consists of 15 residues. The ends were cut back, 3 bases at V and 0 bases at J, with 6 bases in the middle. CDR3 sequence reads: CASSESGSGANVLTF. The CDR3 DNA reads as TGCGCCAGCAGTGAATCGGGCTCTGGGGCCAACGTCCTGACTTTC.

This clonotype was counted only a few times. The CDR3 loop is CSGGQDNEQFF. Here the CDR3 DNA reads TGCAGCGGTGGACAGGACAATGAGCAGTTCTTC. V and J are TRBV29-1 and TRBJ2-1; 7 bases are shared with TRBD1. J lost 5 bases, V lost 7 bases, and 2 bases had no gene match. Germline assignment: CDR1 SQVTM and CDR2 ANQGSEA. The CDR3 spans 11 residues.

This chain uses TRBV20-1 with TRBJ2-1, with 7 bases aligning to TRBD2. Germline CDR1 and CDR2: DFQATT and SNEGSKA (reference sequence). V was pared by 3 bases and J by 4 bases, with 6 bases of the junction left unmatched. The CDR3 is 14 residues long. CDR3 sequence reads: CSASWAGDYNEQFF. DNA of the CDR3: TGCAGTGCTAGTTGGGCGGGAGATTACAATGAGCAGTTCTTC.

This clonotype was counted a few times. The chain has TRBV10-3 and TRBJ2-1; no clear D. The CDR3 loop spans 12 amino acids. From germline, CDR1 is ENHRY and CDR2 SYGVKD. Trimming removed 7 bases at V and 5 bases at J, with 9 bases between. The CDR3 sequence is CAITADNNEQFF. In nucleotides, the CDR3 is TGTGCCATCACGGCCGACAACAATGAGCAGTTCTTC.

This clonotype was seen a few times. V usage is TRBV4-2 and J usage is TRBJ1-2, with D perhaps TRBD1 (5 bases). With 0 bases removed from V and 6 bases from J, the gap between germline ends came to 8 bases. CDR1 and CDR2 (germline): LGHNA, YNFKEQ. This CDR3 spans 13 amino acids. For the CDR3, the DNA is TGTGCCAGCAGCCAAGAGACCAGGGATGGCTACACCTTC. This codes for CASSQETRDGYTF.

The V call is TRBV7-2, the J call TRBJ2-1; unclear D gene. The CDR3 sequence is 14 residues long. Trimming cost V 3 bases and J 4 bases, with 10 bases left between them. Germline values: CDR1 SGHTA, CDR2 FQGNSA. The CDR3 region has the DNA TGTGCCAGCAGCTTGACACCATTTTACAATGAGCAGTTCTTC. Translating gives CASSLTPFYNEQFF.